This T cell receptor beta chain was sequenced in a study of blood T cell repertoires in COVID-19. About the research overall: Collection of acute and convalescent COVID-19 samples took place in the United States, Italy and Spain.

The V and J ends lost 6 bases and 10 bases respectively, with 15 bases between them. This CDR3 comprises 12 residues. Germline loops: CDR1 SNHLY, CDR2 FYNNEI. Generated by immunoSEQ multiplex PCR, the TCRdb table keeps only in-frame clones and is missing some. The sample has fewer than 140,000 clones, less than 80% seen once; the top ten hold more than 5.5%. This clone was observed a few times. The source is a man older than 75 with COVID-19, enrolled during active disease. Sequenced input: peripheral blood. The chain combines TRBV2 with TRBJ1-1, with D possibly being TRBD1 (6 bases). Written as DNA, the CDR3 is TGTGCCAGCAGCGTCGACAGGTCGGTAGCTTTCTTT. It translates to CASSVDRSVAFF.